This T cell receptor (beta chain) was identified in a study of T cell responses to AZD1222 COVID-19 vaccine. In germline, CDR1 is MNHEY, CDR2 SMNVEV (reference sequence). The CDR3 is made up of 20 amino acids. V was shortened by 8 bases and J by 0 bases, with 29 bases between the two germline ends. Regarding this clone: Its antigen is unknown.

Study results and caveats: Without day 14 samples, only post-peak T cell repertoires were studied. Nearly half of spike-specific TCRs reportedly target unmutated variant regions. Clonal diversity may have been underestimated in mostly white British donors. Baseline serostatus was positive in only a handful of AZD1222 recipients.

This table comes from immunoSEQ multiplex PCR, and its TCRdb copy is limited to in-frame clones, with some not included. The sample shows about 150,000 clones, 75% to 95% of them seen only once. The sequencing here drew on peripheral blood, taken on day 0 of AZD1222 vaccination. The rearrangement links TRBV27 to TRBJ2-1; a possible D gene is TRBD2 (8 bases). This TCR was sampled from an adult in good health. CDR3 sequence (DNA): TGTGCCAGCTTAGTTAGGGGGCTAGCGGGCGTCACGAGCTCCTACAATGAGCAGTTCTTC. Translation gives CASLVRGLAGVTSSYNEQFF.